This T cell receptor beta chain was profiled in a study of blood T cell repertoires in COVID-19. Across the study: The study drew acute and convalescent COVID-19 samples from the United States, Italy and Spain. T cells, B-cell-depleted T cells, or PBMCs supplied cDNA or gDNA.

Original analysis: Reference gene primers were amplified, and this amplification served to estimate nucleated cell counts. TCRdb keeps only in-frame clones here, not all; method: immunoSEQ multiplex PCR. D and trimming come from the DNA, and the V and J calls and clone size come from that table. Of about 250,000 clones listed, 84% are singletons. The CDR3 has 12 residues. The V and J ends lost 6 bases and 5 bases, in that order; junction bases with no gene match: 0. The germline CDR1 and CDR2 sequences are SNHLY and FYNNEI. Worth noting for this clone: This specimen includes other DNA sequences encoding the same CDR3.

The sample was peripheral blood. The chain links TRBV2 to TRBJ1-2; 10 bases match TRBD1. The TCR was taken from a woman aged 40 to 50 who had recovered from COVID-19. The CDR3 DNA follows: TGTGCCAGCAGGGACAGGGGGTATGGCTACACCTTC. This encodes CASRDRGYGYTF.